This TCR beta chain stems from a study of blood T cell repertoires in COVID-19. Study information: From the United States, Italy and Spain came samples of acute and convalescent COVID-19. PBMCs, B-cell-depleted T cells, or T cells provided the cDNA or gDNA that made up the material.

CDR1 and CDR2 from the germline V gene are SGHAT and FQNNGV. This CDR3 has 16 amino acids. The ends lost 2 bases at V and 0 bases at J; junction bases unmatched: 6. Authors' processing steps: Counts of nucleated cells, estimated from reference gene primer amplification, were obtained. Data came from immunoSEQ multiplex PCR; TCRdb stores just in-frame clones and leaves some out. The V and J calls and clone size come from that table; D and trimming were worked out from the DNA. The sample has roughly 67,000 clones, about four fifths seen once. The sequenced sample consisted of peripheral blood. The sequence derives from a man aged 50 or older with active COVID-19. The chain uses TRBV11-2 and TRBJ2-7; TRBD1 aligns across 8 bases. The CDR3 nucleotides are TGTGCCAGCAGCTTAAGGCAGGGACAGGCCTCCTACGAGCAGTACTTC. Protein sequence: CASSLRQGQASYEQYF.